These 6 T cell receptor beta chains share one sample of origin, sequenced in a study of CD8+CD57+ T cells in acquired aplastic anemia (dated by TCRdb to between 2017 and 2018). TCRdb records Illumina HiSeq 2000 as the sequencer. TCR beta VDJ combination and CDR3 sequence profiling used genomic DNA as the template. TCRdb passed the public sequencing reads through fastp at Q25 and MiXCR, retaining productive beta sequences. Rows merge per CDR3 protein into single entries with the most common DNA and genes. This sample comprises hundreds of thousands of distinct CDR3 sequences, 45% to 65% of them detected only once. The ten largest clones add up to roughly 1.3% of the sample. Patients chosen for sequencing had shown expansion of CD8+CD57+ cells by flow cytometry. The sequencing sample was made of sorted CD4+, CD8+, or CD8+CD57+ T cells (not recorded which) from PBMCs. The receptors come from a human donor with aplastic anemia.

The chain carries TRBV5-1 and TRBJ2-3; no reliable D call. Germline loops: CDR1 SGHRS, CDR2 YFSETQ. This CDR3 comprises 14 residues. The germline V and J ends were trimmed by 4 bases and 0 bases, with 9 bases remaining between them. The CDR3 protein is CASSPRSSTDTQYF. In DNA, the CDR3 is TGCGCCAGCAGCCCTAGGTCTAGCACAGATACGCAGTATTTT.

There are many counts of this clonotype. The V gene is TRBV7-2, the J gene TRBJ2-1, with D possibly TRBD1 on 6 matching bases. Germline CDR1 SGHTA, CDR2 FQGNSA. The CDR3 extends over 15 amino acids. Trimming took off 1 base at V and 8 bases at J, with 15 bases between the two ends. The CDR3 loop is CASSLDRGISDEQFF. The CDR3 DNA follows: TGTGCCAGCAGCTTAGATAGGGGGATCAGTGATGAGCAGTTCTTC.

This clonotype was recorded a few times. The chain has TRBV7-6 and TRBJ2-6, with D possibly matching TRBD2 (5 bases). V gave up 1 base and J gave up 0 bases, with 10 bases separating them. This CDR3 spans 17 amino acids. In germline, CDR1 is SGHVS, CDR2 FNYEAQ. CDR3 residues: CASSLVRAGSGANVLTF. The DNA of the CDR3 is TGTGCCAGCAGCTTAGTTCGGGCGGGCTCTGGGGCCAACGTCCTGACTTTC.

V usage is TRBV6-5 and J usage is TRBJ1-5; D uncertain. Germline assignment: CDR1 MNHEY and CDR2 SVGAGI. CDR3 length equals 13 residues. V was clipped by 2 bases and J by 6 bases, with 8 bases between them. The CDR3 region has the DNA TGTGCCAGCAGTTACAGGGAAAGTCAGCCCCAGCATTTT. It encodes CASSYRESQPQHF.

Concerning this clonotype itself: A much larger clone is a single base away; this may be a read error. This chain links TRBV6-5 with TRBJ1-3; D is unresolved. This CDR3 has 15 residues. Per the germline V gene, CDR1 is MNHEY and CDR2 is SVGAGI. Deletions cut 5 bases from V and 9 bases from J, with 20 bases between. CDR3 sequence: CASSQKRRTAATIYF. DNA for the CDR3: TGTGCCAGCAGTCAAAAAAGACGAACAGCGGCCACCATATATTTT.

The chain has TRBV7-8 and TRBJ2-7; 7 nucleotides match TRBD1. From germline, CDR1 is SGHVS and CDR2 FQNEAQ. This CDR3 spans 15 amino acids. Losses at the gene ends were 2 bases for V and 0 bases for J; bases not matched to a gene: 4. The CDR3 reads CASSLIGQDSYEQYF. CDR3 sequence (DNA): TGTGCCAGCAGCTTAATCGGACAGGACTCCTACGAGCAGTACTTC.